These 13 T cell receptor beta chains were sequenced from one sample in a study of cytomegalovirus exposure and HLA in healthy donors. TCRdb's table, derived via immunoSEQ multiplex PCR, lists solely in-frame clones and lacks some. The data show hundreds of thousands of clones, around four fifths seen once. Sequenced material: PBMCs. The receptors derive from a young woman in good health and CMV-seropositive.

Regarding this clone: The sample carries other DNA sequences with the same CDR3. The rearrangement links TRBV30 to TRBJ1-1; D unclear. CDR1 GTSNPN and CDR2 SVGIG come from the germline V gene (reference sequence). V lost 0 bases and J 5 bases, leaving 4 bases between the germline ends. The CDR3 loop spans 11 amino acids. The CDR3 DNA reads TGTGCCTGGAGTGTACAGACTGAAGCTTTCTTT. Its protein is CAWSVQTEAFF.

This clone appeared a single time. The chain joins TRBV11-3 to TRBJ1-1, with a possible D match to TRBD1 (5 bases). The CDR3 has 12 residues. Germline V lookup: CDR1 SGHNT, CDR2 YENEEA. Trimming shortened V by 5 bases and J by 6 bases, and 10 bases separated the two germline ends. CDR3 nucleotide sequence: TGTGCCAGCAGCCGGCGGGGCCCTGAAGCTTTCTTT. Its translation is CASSRRGPEAFF.

CDR3 region: CASNTGGIYNEQFF. As DNA, the CDR3 is TGTGCCAGTAACACAGGGGGAATCTACAATGAGCAGTTCTTC. The chain employs TRBV6-5 and TRBJ2-1, with TRBD1 matching 8 bases. Germline V gives CDR1 MNHEY, CDR2 SVGAGI. V lost 9 bases to trimming and J lost 3 bases; unmatched junction nucleotides: 7. There are 14 residues in the CDR3.

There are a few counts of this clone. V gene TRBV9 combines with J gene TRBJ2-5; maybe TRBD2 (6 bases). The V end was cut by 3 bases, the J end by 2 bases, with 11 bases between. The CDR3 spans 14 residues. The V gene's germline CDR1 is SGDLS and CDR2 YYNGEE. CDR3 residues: CASSATGGQETQYF. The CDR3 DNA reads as TGTGCCAGCAGCGCCACTGGGGGGCAAGAGACCCAGTACTTC.

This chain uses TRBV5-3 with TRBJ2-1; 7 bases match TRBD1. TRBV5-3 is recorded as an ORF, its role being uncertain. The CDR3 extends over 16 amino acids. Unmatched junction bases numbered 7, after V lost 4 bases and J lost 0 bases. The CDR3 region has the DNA TGTGCCAGAAGCATCGTAGGGGGCCCCTCCTACAATGAGCAGTTCTTC. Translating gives CARSIVGGPSYNEQFF.

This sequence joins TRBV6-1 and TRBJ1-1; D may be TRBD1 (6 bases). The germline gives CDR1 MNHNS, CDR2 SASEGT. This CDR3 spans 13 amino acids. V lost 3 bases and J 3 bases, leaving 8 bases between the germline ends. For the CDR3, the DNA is TGTGCCAGCAGTGAGGGGGCGCACACTGAAGCTTTCTTT. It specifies CASSEGAHTEAFF.

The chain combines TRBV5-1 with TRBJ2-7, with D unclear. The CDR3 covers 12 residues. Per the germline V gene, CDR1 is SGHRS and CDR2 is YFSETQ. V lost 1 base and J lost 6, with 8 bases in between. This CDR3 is CASSLRPGEQYF. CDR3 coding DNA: TGCGCCAGCAGCTTGCGTCCGGGCGAGCAGTACTTC.

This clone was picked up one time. CDR3 amino acids: CASSFGPRDEQYF. The DNA of the CDR3 is TGTGCCAGCAGTTTTGGGCCGAGAGACGAGCAGTACTTC. The chain uses TRBV25-1 and TRBJ2-7; D remains ambiguous. In germline, CDR1 is MGHDK, CDR2 SYGVNS. The CDR3 contains 13 residues. V lost 5 bases to trimming and J lost 5 bases, with 13 bases between them.

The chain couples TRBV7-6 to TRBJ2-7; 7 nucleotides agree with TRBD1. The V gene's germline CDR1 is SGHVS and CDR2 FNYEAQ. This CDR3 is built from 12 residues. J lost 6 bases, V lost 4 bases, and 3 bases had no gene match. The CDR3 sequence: CASSSWTGEQYF. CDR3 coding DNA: TGTGCCAGCAGCTCATGGACAGGCGAGCAGTACTTC.

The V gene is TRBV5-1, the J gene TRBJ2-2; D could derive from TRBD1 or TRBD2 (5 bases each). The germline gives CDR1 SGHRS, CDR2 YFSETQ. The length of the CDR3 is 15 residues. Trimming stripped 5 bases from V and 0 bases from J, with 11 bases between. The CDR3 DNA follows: TGCGCCAGCAGGACCGGGACGGCGAACACCGGGGAGCTGTTTTTT. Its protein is CASRTGTANTGELFF.

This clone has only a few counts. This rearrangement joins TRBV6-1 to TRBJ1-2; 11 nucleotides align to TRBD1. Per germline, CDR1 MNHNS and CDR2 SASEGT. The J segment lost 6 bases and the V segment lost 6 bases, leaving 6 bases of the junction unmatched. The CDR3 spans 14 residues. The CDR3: CASSRDRGVNGYTF. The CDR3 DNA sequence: TGTGCCAGCAGCCGGGACAGGGGGGTCAATGGCTACACCTTC.

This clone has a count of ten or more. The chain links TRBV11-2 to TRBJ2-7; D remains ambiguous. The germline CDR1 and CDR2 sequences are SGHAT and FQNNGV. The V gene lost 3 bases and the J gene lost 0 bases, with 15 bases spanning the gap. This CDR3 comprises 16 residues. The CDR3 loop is CASSFSPDHRSYEQYF. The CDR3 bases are TGTGCCAGCAGCTTTTCTCCTGACCACCGCTCCTACGAGCAGTACTTC.

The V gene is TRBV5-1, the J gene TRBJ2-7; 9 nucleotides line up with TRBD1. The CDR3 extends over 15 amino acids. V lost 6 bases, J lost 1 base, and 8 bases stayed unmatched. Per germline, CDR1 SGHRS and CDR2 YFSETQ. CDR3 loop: CASNSLGTGSYEQYF. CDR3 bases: TGCGCCAGCAACTCTCTAGGGACAGGGTCCTACGAGCAGTACTTC.